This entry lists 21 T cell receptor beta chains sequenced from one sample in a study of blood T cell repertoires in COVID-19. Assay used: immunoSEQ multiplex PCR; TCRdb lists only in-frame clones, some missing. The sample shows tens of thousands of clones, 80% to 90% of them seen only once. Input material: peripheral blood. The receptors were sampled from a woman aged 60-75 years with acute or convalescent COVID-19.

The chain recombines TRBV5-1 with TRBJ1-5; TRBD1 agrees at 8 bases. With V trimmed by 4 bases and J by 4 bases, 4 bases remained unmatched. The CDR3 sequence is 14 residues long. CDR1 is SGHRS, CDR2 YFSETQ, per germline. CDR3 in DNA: TGCGCCAGCAGCACAGGGGGAAGAAATCAGCCCCAGCATTTT. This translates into CASSTGGRNQPQHF.

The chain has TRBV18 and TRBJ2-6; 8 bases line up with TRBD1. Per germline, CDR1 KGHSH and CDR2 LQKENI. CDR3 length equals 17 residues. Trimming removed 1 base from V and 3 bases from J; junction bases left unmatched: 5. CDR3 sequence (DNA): TGTGCCAGCTCACCACGGGCAGGGGGCGATGGGGCCAACGTCCTGACTTTC. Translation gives CASSPRAGGDGANVLTF.

CDR3 bases: TGTGCCAGCCAAGTACAGGGGAGAGATGGCTACACCTTC. Its translation: CASQVQGRDGYTF. V is TRBV2 and J is TRBJ1-2; 7 nucleotides agree with TRBD1. The CDR3 contains 13 residues. In germline, CDR1 is SNHLY, CDR2 FYNNEI. Unmatched junction bases numbered 9, after V lost 8 bases and J lost 6 bases.

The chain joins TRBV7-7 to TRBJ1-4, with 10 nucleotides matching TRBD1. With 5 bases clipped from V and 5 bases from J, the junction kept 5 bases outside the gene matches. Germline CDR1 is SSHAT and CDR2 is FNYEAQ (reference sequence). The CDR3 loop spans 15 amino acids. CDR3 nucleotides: TGTGCCAGCAGCCAATCGGGACAGGGGAATGAAAAACTGTTTTTT. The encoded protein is CASSQSGQGNEKLFF.

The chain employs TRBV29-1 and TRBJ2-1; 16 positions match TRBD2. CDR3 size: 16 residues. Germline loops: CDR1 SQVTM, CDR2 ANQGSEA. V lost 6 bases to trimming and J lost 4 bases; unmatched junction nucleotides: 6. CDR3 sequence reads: CSVPGTSGREYNEQFF. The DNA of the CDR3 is TGCAGCGTGCCCGGGACTAGCGGGAGGGAGTACAATGAGCAGTTCTTC.

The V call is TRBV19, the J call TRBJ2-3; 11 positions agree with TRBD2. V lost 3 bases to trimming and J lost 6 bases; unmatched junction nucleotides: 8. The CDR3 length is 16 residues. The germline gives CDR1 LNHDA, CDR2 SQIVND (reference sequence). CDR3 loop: CASSMSSGRNPDTQYF. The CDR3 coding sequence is TGTGCCAGTAGTATGTCTAGCGGGAGGAATCCCGATACGCAGTATTTT.

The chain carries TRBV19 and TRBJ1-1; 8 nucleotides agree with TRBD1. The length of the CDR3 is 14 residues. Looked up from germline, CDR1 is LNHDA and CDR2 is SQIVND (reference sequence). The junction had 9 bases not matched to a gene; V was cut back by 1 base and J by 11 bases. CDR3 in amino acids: CASSIAGQGLGAFF. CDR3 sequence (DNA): TGTGCCAGTAGTATAGCCGGACAGGGCCTTGGGGCTTTCTTT.

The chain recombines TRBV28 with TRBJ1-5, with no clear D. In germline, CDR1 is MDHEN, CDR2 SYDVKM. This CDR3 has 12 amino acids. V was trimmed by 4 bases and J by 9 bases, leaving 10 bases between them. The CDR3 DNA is TGTGCCAGCAGTTCCCTCGGTCGGCCCCAGCATTTT. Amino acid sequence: CASSSLGRPQHF.

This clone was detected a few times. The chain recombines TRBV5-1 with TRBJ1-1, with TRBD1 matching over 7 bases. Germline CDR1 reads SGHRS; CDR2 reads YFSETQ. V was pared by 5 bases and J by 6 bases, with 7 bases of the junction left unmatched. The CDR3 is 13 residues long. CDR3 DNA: TGCGCCAGCAGGCCAGAGGGGGCCGCTGAAGCTTTCTTT. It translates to CASRPEGAAEAFF.

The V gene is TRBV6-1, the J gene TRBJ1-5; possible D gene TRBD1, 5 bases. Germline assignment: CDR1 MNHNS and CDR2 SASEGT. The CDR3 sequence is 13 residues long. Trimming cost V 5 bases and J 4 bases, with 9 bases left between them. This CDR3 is CASSYGGNQPQHF. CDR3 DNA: TGTGCCAGCAGTTATGGGGGGAATCAGCCCCAGCATTTT.

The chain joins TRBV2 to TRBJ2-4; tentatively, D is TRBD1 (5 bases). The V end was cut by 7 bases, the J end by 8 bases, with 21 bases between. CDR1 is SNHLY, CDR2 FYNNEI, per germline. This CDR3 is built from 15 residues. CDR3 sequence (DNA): TGTGCCAGCACCCCGGTGAGTGGAGCGACAGACATTCAGTACTTC. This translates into CASTPVSGATDIQYF.

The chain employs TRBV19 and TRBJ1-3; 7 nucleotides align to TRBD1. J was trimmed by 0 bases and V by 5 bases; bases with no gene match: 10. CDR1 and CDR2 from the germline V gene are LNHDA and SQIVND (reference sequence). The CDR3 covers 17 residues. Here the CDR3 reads CASSPPTGESSGNTIYF. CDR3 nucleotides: TGTGCCAGTAGTCCGCCCACAGGGGAGAGCTCTGGAAACACCATATATTTT.

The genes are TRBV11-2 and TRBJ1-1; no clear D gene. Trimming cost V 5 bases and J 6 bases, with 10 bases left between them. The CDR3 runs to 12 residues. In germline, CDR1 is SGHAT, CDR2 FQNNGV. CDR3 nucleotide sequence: TGTGCCAGCAGCCGCGGGATGGCTGAAGCTTTCTTT. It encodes CASSRGMAEAFF.

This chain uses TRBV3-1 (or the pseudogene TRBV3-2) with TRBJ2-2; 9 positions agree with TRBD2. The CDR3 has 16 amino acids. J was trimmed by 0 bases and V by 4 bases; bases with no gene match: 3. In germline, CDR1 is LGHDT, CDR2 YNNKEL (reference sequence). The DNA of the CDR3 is TGTGCCAGCAGCCGAGGCGGGGGGGCGAACACCGGGGAGCTGTTTTTT. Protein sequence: CASSRGGGANTGELFF.

CDR3 nucleotide sequence: TGTGCCAGCTCACCACAACGGCGGATAGAAGAGACCCAGTACTTC. This codes for CASSPQRRIEETQYF. The chain is built from TRBV18 and TRBJ2-5; D ambiguous. The V and J ends lost 1 base and 3 bases respectively, with 12 bases between them. CDR3 length: 15 amino acids. Germline V gene data show CDR1 as KGHSH and CDR2 as LQKENI. Looking up the rest from reference TRBV18 and TRBJ2-5 gives the full variable domain: NAGVMQNPRHLVRRRGQEARLRCSPMKGHSHVYWYRQLPEEGLKFMVYLQKENIIDESGMPKERFSAEFPKEGPSILRIQQVVRGDSAAYFCASSPQRRIEETQYFGPGTRLLVL.

This chain's CDR3 is CASSQVTGGKPGANVLTF. The CDR3 nucleotides are TGCGCCAGCAGCCAGGTAACAGGGGGAAAGCCTGGGGCCAACGTCCTGACTTTC. The chain joins TRBV4-1 to TRBJ2-6; 8 bases map to TRBD1. The CDR3 totals 18 residues. V lost 3 bases, J lost 2 bases, and 9 bases stayed unmatched. Germline V gives CDR1 MGHRA, CDR2 YSYEKL.

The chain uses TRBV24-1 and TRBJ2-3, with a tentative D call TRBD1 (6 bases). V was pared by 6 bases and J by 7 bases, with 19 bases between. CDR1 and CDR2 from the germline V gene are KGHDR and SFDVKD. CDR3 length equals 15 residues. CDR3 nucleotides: TGTGCCACCAGTACCTATCAGGGGAAGGAAAATACGCAGTATTTT. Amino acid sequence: CATSTYQGKENTQYF.

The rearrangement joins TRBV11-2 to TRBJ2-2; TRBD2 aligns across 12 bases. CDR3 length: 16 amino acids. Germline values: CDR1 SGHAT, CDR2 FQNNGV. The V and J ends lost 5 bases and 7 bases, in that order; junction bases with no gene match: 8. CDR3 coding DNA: TGTGCCAGCAGCCTCCTAGCGGGAGGGCCCGGCGGGGAGCTGTTTTTT. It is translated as CASSLLAGGPGGELFF.

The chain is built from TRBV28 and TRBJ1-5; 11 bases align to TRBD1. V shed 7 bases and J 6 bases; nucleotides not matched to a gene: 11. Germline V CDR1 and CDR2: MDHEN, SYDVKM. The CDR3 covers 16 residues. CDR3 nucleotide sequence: TGTGCCAGCACCCCACCAGGACAGGGGGCTAGTCAGCCCCAGCATTTT. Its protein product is CASTPPGQGASQPQHF.

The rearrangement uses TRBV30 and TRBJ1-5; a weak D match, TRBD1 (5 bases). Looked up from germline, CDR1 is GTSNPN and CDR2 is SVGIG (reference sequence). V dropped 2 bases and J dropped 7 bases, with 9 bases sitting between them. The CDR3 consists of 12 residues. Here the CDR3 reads CAWSPDSQPQHF. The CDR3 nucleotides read TGTGCCTGGAGTCCCGACAGCCAGCCCCAGCATTTT.

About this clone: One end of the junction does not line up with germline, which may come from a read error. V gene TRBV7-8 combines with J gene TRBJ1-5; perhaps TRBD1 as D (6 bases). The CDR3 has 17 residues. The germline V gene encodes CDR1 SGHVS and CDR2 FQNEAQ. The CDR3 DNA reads TGTGTCAGCAGCTTAGATTGGCCGGGACAAAGGAATCAGCCCCAGCATTTT. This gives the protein CVSSLDWPGQRNQPQHF.